Listed below are T cell receptor beta chains from one sample, sequenced in a study of cytomegalovirus exposure and HLA in healthy donors. Assay used: immunoSEQ multiplex PCR; TCRdb lists only in-frame clones, some missing. The table shows more than 200,000 clones, with 70% occurring only once. The sample taken for sequencing was PBMCs. The receptor set was obtained from a man aged 35 to 55 in good health and CMV-seropositive. Each CDR3 is given with its conserved first and last residue. Fields, in order: clone size, J gene, D gene, V gene, CDR3 protein, CDR3 DNA. The D gene is left open where the match is weak. Clone size appears in some rows only: once, few, many, or a class for an expanded clone.

few,TRBJ1-1,TRBD1,TRBV19,CASSIGQGFRNTEAFF,TGTGCCAGTAGTATTGGACAGGGGTTTAGGAACACTGAAGCTTTCTTT
few,TRBJ2-7,TRBD1,TRBV5-1,CASSLAGTGGYEQYF,TGCGCCAGCAGCTTAGCAGGGACAGGAGGCTACGAGCAGTACTTC
.,TRBJ1-1,.,TRBV19,CASSIPGLDTEAFF,TGTGCCAGTAGTATCCCCGGGTTGGACACTGAAGCTTTCTTT
few,TRBJ1-1,TRBD1,TRBV6-5,CASSGTVNTEAFF,TGTGCCAGCAGTGGGACAGTGAACACTGAAGCTTTCTTT
.,TRBJ1-2,TRBD1,TRBV5-6,CASSFRQGVYGYTF,TGTGCCAGCAGCTTCCGACAGGGGGTTTACGGCTACACCTTC
.,TRBJ1-2,.,TRBV6-5,CASTELGTYYTF,TGTGCCAGCACTGAACTGGGCACCTACTACACCTTC
once,TRBJ2-7,.,TRBV9,CASSVRSSSYEQYF,TGTGCCAGCAGCGTACGGTCGAGCTCCTACGAGCAGTACTTC
.,TRBJ1-2,.,TRBV16,CASSQVSGLDGYTF,TGTGCCAGCAGCCAAGTCTCCGGGTTAGATGGCTACACCTTC
.,TRBJ1-6,TRBD1,TRBV11-2,CASSLGGTANSPLHF,TGTGCCAGCAGCTTAGGAGGGACAGCAAATTCACCCCTCCACTTT
.,TRBJ1-1,.,TRBV14,CASSPGHGEAFF,TGTGCCAGCAGCCCTGGACACGGAGAAGCTTTCTTT
.,TRBJ2-7,.,TRBV2,CASSARVRDEQYF,TGTGCCAGCAGTGCCAGGGTAAGAGACGAGCAGTACTTC
.,TRBJ2-2,.,TRBV27,CASSLEGRGGELFF,TGTGCCAGCAGTTTGGAGGGGCGCGGGGGGGAGCTGTTTTTT
.,TRBJ1-5,.,TRBV20-1,CSGGGIKPQHF,TGCAGTGGAGGAGGCATAAAGCCCCAGCATTTT
.,TRBJ2-1,TRBD2,TRBV19,CASSMTSGAYNEQFF,TGTGCCAGTAGTATGACTAGCGGGGCCTACAATGAGCAGTTCTTC
.,TRBJ2-6,TRBD1,TRBV15,CATSRGDRVQGANVLTF,TGTGCCACCAGCAGAGGGGACAGGGTGCAAGGGGCCAACGTCCTGACTTTC
few,TRBJ2-7,TRBD1,TRBV11-2,CASSQQGNSYEQYF,TGTGCCAGCAGCCAACAGGGGAATTCCTACGAGCAGTACTTC
once,TRBJ1-1,.,TRBV6-5,CASSFEVNTEAFF,TGTGCCAGCAGTTTTGAGGTGAACACTGAAGCTTTCTTT
.,TRBJ2-3,.,TRBV28,CASSLFRGADTQYF,TGTGCCAGCAGTTTATTTCGGGGTGCGGATACGCAGTATTTT
.,TRBJ2-7,.,TRBV10-1,CASSDDKPYEQYF,TGCGCCAGCAGTGATGACAAGCCCTACGAGCAGTACTTC
.,TRBJ2-5,TRBD2,TRBV7-2,CASTLRGEETQYF,TGTGCCAGCACCCTGCGGGGGGAAGAGACCCAGTACTTC
.,TRBJ1-2,TRBD1,TRBV5-6,CASSLDDGQGVDGYTF,TGTGCCAGCAGCTTGGATGATGGACAGGGCGTAGACGGCTACACCTTC
.,TRBJ1-2,TRBD1,TRBV6-6,CASSWDRGYYGYTF,TGTGCCAGCAGTTGGGACAGGGGATACTATGGCTACACCTTC
.,TRBJ2-7,.,TRBV6-1,CASSGEGRGSYEQYF,TGTGCCAGCAGTGGCGAGGGGAGGGGGTCCTACGAGCAGTACTTC
.,TRBJ1-2,TRBD1,TRBV19,CASSTAGTGGGGYGYTF,TGTGCCAGTAGTACGGCTGGGACAGGGGGCGGTGGCTATGGCTACACCTTC
.,TRBJ2-1,.,TRBV27,CASSFGGDNEQFF,TGTGCCAGCAGTTTCGGAGGGGACAATGAGCAGTTCTTC
.,TRBJ2-1,.,TRBV5-5,CASSLAPGTYNEQFF,TGTGCCAGCAGCTTGGCCCCGGGGACCTACAATGAGCAGTTCTTC
.,TRBJ2-7,.,TRBV28,CASSPDREVYEQYF,TGTGCCAGCAGTCCCGACAGGGAGGTCTACGAGCAGTACTTC
.,TRBJ2-7,.,TRBV10-1,CASSDEGRYEQYF,TGCGCCAGCAGTGACGAGGGCCGCTACGAGCAGTACTTC
once,TRBJ2-5,TRBD2,TRBV11-3,CASSLGATSGGEETQYF,TGTGCCAGCAGTCTTGGCGCGACTAGCGGGGGGGAAGAGACCCAGTACTTC
.,TRBJ1-5,TRBD1,TRBV5-6,CASSLRGLSNQPQHF,TGTGCCAGCAGTTTGAGGGGGCTTAGCAATCAGCCCCAGCATTTT
few,TRBJ2-5,TRBD2,TRBV5-1,CASSSLGTSGETQYF,TGCGCCAGCAGCTCCCTCGGGACTAGTGGAGAGACCCAGTACTTC
few,TRBJ2-5,.,TRBV21-1,CASSKIALIGDQETQYF,TGTGCCAGCAGCAAAATAGCTTTGATCGGGGACCAAGAGACCCAGTACTTC
once,TRBJ1-2,TRBD1,TRBV14,CASSRGQGEWSGYTF,TGTGCCAGCAGCCGCGGACAGGGGGAATGGAGTGGCTACACCTTC
.,TRBJ1-2,.,TRBV6-5,CASSLQGTNGYTF,TGTGCCAGCAGTCTACAGGGAACAAATGGCTACACCTTC
.,TRBJ1-5,.,TRBV9,CASSPDNQGNQPQHF,TGTGCCAGCAGCCCAGACAATCAGGGGAATCAGCCCCAGCATTTT
few,TRBJ2-7,.,TRBV6-5,CASSYLTGYEQYF,TGTGCCAGCAGTTACTTGACAGGCTACGAGCAGTACTTC
few,TRBJ2-1,.,TRBV2,CASSDRVSSYNEQFF,TGTGCCAGCAGTGACAGGGTTTCCTCCTACAATGAGCAGTTCTTC
.,TRBJ2-1,.,TRBV7-9,CASSLGAQGSTYNEQFF,TGTGCCAGCAGCTTAGGGGCGCAGGGATCCACCTACAATGAGCAGTTCTTC
few,TRBJ1-6,.,TRBV4-1,CASSPVFQASRNSPLHF,TGCGCCAGCAGCCCGGTATTTCAGGCAAGTCGAAATTCACCCCTCCACTTT
once,TRBJ2-1,.,TRBV4-1,CASSQGSGFGEQFF,TGCGCCAGCAGCCAAGGAAGCGGGTTTGGTGAGCAGTTCTTC
.,TRBJ2-5,.,TRBV5-4,CASSPPGGGETQYF,TGTGCCAGCAGCCCCCCCGGGGGAGGAGAGACCCAGTACTTC